A single sample gave rise to the 2 T cell receptor beta chains below, sequenced in a study of CD8+CD57+ T cells in acquired aplastic anemia (dated by TCRdb to the late 2010s). The sequencer was an Illumina HiSeq 2000. Profiling of TCR beta VDJ combinations and CDR3 sequences used genomic DNA as the template. The public reads were reanalyzed by TCRdb: fastp trimming at Q25, MiXCR alignment, in-frame beta chains only. CDR3 protein duplicates are merged, each entry listing the most common genes and DNA. This sample has a few hundred thousand distinct CDR3 sequences in its table, and about two thirds of those were observed once. The biggest ten clones account for under 5% of the sample. Sequenced material: sorted CD4+, CD8+, or CD8+CD57+ T cells (not recorded which) from PBMCs. These receptors all stem from a human donor in good health, serving as a control.

This clonotype showed up many times. The rearrangement uses TRBV11-2 and TRBJ1-4; 8 positions match TRBD1. This CDR3 has 15 residues. V lost 5 bases to trimming and J lost 3 bases; unmatched junction nucleotides: 5. Germline V CDR1 and CDR2: SGHAT, FQNNGV. The chain's CDR3 is CASSGYRGANEKLFF. The CDR3 DNA reads as TGTGCCAGCAGCGGGTACAGGGGGGCTAATGAAAAACTGTTTTTT.

This clonotype occurred a few times. The chain joins TRBV7-7 to TRBJ1-1; the D gene is possibly TRBD1 (5 bases). CDR3 size: 13 residues. V lost 6 bases, J lost 4 bases, and 12 bases lay in between. Looked up from germline, CDR1 is SSHAT and CDR2 is FNYEAQ (reference sequence). CDR3 sequence: CASSTTRGTEAFF. The CDR3 DNA sequence: TGTGCCAGCAGTACGACTAGGGGCACTGAAGCTTTCTTT.